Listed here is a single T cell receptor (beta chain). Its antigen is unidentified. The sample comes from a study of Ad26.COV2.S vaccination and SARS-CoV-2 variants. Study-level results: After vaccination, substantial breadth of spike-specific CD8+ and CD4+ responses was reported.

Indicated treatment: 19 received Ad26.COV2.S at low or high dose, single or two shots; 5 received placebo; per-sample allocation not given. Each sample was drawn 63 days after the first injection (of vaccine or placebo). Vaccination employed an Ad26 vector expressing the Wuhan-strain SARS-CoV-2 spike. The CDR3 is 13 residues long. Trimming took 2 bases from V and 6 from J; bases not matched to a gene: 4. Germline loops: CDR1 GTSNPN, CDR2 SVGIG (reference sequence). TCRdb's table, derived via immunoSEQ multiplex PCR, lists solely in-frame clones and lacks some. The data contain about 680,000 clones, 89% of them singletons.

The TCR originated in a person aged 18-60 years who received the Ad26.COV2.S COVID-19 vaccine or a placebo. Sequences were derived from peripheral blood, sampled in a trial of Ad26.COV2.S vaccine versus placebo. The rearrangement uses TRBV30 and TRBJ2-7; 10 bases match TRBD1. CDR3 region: CAWSRDRGFEQYF. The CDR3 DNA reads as TGTGCCTGGAGTAGGGACAGGGGCTTCGAGCAGTACTTC. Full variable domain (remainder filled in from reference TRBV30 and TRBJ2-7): SQTIHQWPATLVQPVGSPLSLECTVEGTSNPNLYWYRQAAGRGLQLLFYSVGIGQISSEVPQNLSASRPQDRQFILSSKKLLLSDSGFYLCAWSRDRGFEQYFGPGTRLTVT.